The next 28 T cell receptor beta chains were all read from a single sample in a study of blood T cell repertoires in COVID-19. Generated by immunoSEQ multiplex PCR, the TCRdb table keeps only in-frame clones and is missing some. The sample consists of approximately 210,000 clones, around 84% of them appearing once. The sequencing input was peripheral blood. These receptor sequences come from a man aged 25 to 40 with active or convalescent COVID-19.

There are a few counts of this clone. The chain uses TRBV9 and TRBJ2-7, with TRBD1 identical over 8 bases. With V trimmed by 0 bases and J by 2 bases, 4 bases remained unmatched. Looked up from germline, CDR1 is SGDLS and CDR2 is YYNGEE. This CDR3 is 15 amino acids long. In DNA form, the CDR3 reads TGTGCCAGCAGCGTAGGGGACAGGCCTACCTACGAGCAGTACTTC. This codes for CASSVGDRPTYEQYF.

A single count supports this clone. The chain is built from TRBV5-1 and TRBJ2-5, with 9 bases matching TRBD1. Germline assignment: CDR1 SGHRS and CDR2 YFSETQ. V was clipped by 4 bases and J by 4 bases; unmatched bases: 8. There are 15 residues in the CDR3. In DNA, the CDR3 is TGCGCCAGCAGCACAACACCGGGACAGGGAGAGACCCAGTACTTC. Amino acid sequence: CASSTTPGQGETQYF.

The chain employs TRBV5-1 and TRBJ2-5; 8 nucleotides agree with TRBD2. The J segment lost 1 base and the V segment lost 2 bases, leaving 10 bases of the junction unmatched. Germline-derived CDR1 and CDR2 are SGHRS and YFSETQ. CDR3 size: 17 residues. Here the CDR3 DNA reads TGCGCCAGCAGCTTTCGACGGGGGGGCCTAAGCCAAGAGACCCAGTACTTC. The encoded protein is CASSFRRGGLSQETQYF.

The chain couples TRBV7-2 to TRBJ2-7; perhaps TRBD1 as D (6 bases). V was cut by 2 bases and J by 2 bases, with 13 bases left in between. This CDR3 contains 15 residues. Germline-derived CDR1 and CDR2 are SGHTA and FQGNSA. The DNA for the CDR3 is TGTGCCAGCAGCTTACTCCGGGACACTCCCTACGAGCAGTACTTC. Protein: CASSLLRDTPYEQYF.

This rearrangement joins TRBV11-2 to TRBJ2-3; TRBD2 aligns across 9 bases. The germline CDR1 and CDR2 sequences are SGHAT and FQNNGV. The CDR3 is 17 residues long. V was pared by 3 bases and J by 0 bases, with 7 bases of the junction left unmatched. CDR3 nucleotides: TGTGCCAGCAGCTTGGGCGGGGGGGGAACTAGCACAGATACGCAGTATTTT. Its translation: CASSLGGGGTSTDTQYF.

This chain uses TRBV7-9 with TRBJ2-1; possible D gene TRBD1, 5 bases. The germline V and J ends were trimmed by 0 bases and 7 bases, with 16 bases remaining between them. Germline loops: CDR1 SEHNR, CDR2 FQNEAQ (reference sequence). The CDR3 extends over 16 amino acids. DNA of the CDR3: TGTGCCAGCAGCTTAGCGCTAGGGGTCCTGGGAAATGAGCAGTTCTTC. Protein: CASSLALGVLGNEQFF.

The rearrangement uses TRBV7-2 and TRBJ1-2, with 9 bases identical to TRBD1. The CDR3 is made up of 13 amino acids. V shed 5 bases and J 6 bases; nucleotides not matched to a gene: 4. Looked up from germline, CDR1 is SGHTA and CDR2 is FQGNSA. In DNA, the CDR3 is TGTGCCAGCAGCGTCGGGACAGGGAATGGCTACACCTTC. Encoded protein: CASSVGTGNGYTF.

The chain recombines TRBV19 with TRBJ1-2, with 8 bases fitting TRBD1. The junction had 7 bases not matched to a gene; V was cut back by 5 bases and J by 5 bases. Germline CDR1 is LNHDA and CDR2 is SQIVND (reference sequence). This CDR3 spans 14 amino acids. The chain's CDR3 is CASSVGQGAYGYTF. The CDR3 DNA reads TGTGCCAGTAGTGTCGGACAGGGAGCTTATGGCTACACCTTC.

In its sample, this clone was seen a few times. The rearrangement links TRBV6-5 to TRBJ1-2; D unresolved. The V end was cut by 4 bases, the J end by 4 bases, with 7 bases between. CDR1 is MNHEY, CDR2 SVGAGI, per germline. The CDR3 totals 12 residues. This CDR3 is CASSSVSYGYTF. In nucleotides, the CDR3 is TGTGCCAGCAGTTCCGTCTCCTATGGCTACACCTTC.

This chain joins TRBV27 and TRBJ1-5, with 7 bases fitting TRBD1. From germline, CDR1 is MNHEY and CDR2 SMNVEV (reference sequence). This CDR3 is built from 13 residues. The trim removed 6 bases at V and 6 bases at J, leaving 5 bases unmatched. CDR3 coding DNA: TGTGCCAGCAGACTGACAGGGACTCAGCCCCAGCATTTT. Its protein is CASRLTGTQPQHF.

A single count supports this clone. The CDR3: CAWAGQVNQPQHF. The DNA of the CDR3 is TGTGCCTGGGCGGGACAGGTAAATCAGCCCCAGCATTTT. This chain links TRBV30 with TRBJ1-5, with 8 nucleotides matching TRBD1. V lost 5 bases to trimming and J lost 4 bases; unmatched junction nucleotides: 4. Germline V gives CDR1 GTSNPN, CDR2 SVGIG (reference sequence). This CDR3 is built from 13 residues.

On this clone itself: Other DNA sequences in the same sample also yield this CDR3. This chain uses TRBV5-1 with TRBJ1-5, with D uncertain. Trimming pared 4 bases from V and 2 bases from J, leaving 7 bases between. The CDR3 is 13 residues long. Germline values: CDR1 SGHRS, CDR2 YFSETQ. The CDR3 reads CASSPEGNQPQHF. The CDR3 nucleotides are TGCGCCAGCAGCCCCGAGGGCAATCAGCCCCAGCATTTT.

The rearrangement joins TRBV18 to TRBJ2-7, with 7 positions matching TRBD1. This CDR3 has 15 amino acids. Germline loops: CDR1 KGHSH, CDR2 LQKENI. The J segment lost 2 bases and the V segment lost 0 bases, leaving 4 bases of the junction unmatched. The CDR3 here is CASSPPSQGAYEQYF. In nucleotides, the CDR3 is TGTGCCAGCTCACCACCGAGCCAGGGGGCCTACGAGCAGTACTTC.

The V gene is TRBV25-1, the J gene TRBJ1-5, with D tentatively TRBD1 (6 bases). CDR1 and CDR2 (germline): MGHDK, SYGVNS. Between the trimmed V and J ends, which lost 3 bases and 0 bases, there was a span of 9 bases. This CDR3 is built from 15 residues. CDR3 protein: CASSDGTPSNQPQHF. CDR3 coding DNA: TGTGCCAGCAGTGACGGGACACCTAGCAATCAGCCCCAGCATTTT. Using reference TRBV25-1 and TRBJ1-5 for the parts outside the CDR3, the full variable domain is EADIYQTPRYLVIGTGKKITLECSQTMGHDKMYWYQQDPGMELHLIHYSYGVNSTEKGDLSSESTVSRIRTEHFPLTLESARPSHTSQYLCASSDGTPSNQPQHFGDGTRLSIL.

The chain recombines TRBV19 with TRBJ1-6; 8 nucleotides agree with TRBD1. CDR1 is LNHDA and CDR2 is SQIVND in the germline V gene (reference sequence). V was clipped by 5 bases and J by 9 bases; unmatched bases: 6. This CDR3 contains 14 residues. DNA for the CDR3: TGTGCCAGTAGTCTGGGGCAGGGGGCTTCACCCCTCCACTTT. It encodes CASSLGQGASPLHF.

The V gene is TRBV19, the J gene TRBJ2-2, with a tentative D call TRBD2 (8 bases). Germline V gene lookup returns CDR1 LNHDA and CDR2 SQIVND (reference sequence). The CDR3 sequence is 19 residues long. The ends were cut back, 9 bases at V and 6 bases at J, with 32 bases in the middle. CDR3 nucleotides: TGTGCCAGGAACAGGGGATGTAGGACTAGCATTGTTAGGGCCGGGGAGCTGTTTTTT. Protein: CARNRGCRTSIVRAGELFF.

The J gene is TRBJ1-2, the V gene TRBV5-6, with D unresolved. The CDR3 runs 12 residues. Trimming left V 4 bases short and J 4 bases short, with 8 bases between. Germline loops: CDR1 SGHDT, CDR2 YYEEEE. The CDR3 region has the DNA TGTGCCAGCAGCCCGGGAGGCTATGGCTACACCTTC. It yields the protein CASSPGGYGYTF.

On this clone: The sample contains more than one DNA sequence encoding this CDR3. The chain links TRBV6-2 or TRBV6-3 to TRBJ2-7, with D possibly being TRBD1 (5 bases). The CDR3 runs 13 residues. Germline-derived CDR1 and CDR2 are MNHEY and SVGEGT. V was shortened by 2 bases and J by 5 bases, with 10 bases between the two germline ends. In nucleotides, the CDR3 is TGTGCCAGCAGTTACCTAACAGGCAACGAGCAGTACTTC. Its translation is CASSYLTGNEQYF.

The chain links TRBV12-5 to TRBJ2-3; D gene unclear. This CDR3 has 12 amino acids. Germline V CDR1 and CDR2: LGHNT, FRNRAP. CDR3 DNA: TGTGCCCCCAAGGAGAGCACAGATACGCAGTATTTT. Its protein product is CAPKESTDTQYF.

The chain links TRBV7-6 to TRBJ1-4, with TRBD1 as a possible D gene (5 bases). The CDR3 has 15 amino acids. The V end lost 1 base, the J end lost 7 bases, and 13 bases lay between the germline ends. CDR1 is SGHVS, CDR2 FNYEAQ, per germline. This CDR3 reads CASSLGQGSSEKLFF. The DNA for the CDR3 is TGTGCCAGCAGCTTAGGTCAGGGTTCTAGTGAAAAACTGTTTTTT. The variable domain in full, with the rest retrieved from reference TRBV7-6 and TRBJ1-4, is GAGVSQSPRYKVTKRGQDVALRCDPISGHVSLYWYRQALGQGPEFLTYFNYEAQQDKSGLPNDRFSAERPEGSISTLTIQRTEQRDSAMYRCASSLGQGSSEKLFFGSGTQLSVL.

This clone was counted once. The V call is TRBV7-2, the J call TRBJ1-2, with 7 bases that match TRBD1. This CDR3 contains 15 residues. V dropped 2 bases and J dropped 0; count of bases not matched to a gene: 3. Germline assignment: CDR1 SGHTA and CDR2 FQGNSA. The CDR3 DNA reads TGTGCCAGCAGCTTAATAAGGGGGCCTAACTATGGCTACACCTTC. Its protein is CASSLIRGPNYGYTF.

The chain couples TRBV11-2 to TRBJ1-1; D ambiguous. The CDR3 runs 14 residues. V was shortened by 5 bases and J by 1 base, with 11 bases between the two germline ends. Germline V CDR1 and CDR2: SGHAT, FQNNGV. The CDR3 sequence is CASSAVTGNTEAFF. CDR3 nucleotides: TGTGCCAGCAGCGCCGTCACCGGGAACACTGAAGCTTTCTTT.

The chain couples TRBV27 to TRBJ1-5; weak D call: TRBD1 (5 bases). Per germline, CDR1 MNHEY and CDR2 SMNVEV (reference sequence). Trimming removed 0 bases from V and 6 bases from J, with 6 bases in between. The CDR3 runs to 13 residues. CDR3 in amino acids: CASSLSGVQPQHF. CDR3 DNA sequence: TGTGCCAGCAGTTTATCAGGGGTTCAGCCCCAGCATTTT.

The V call is TRBV3-1 (or the pseudogene TRBV3-2), the J call TRBJ1-6, with D unresolved. CDR1 LGHDT and CDR2 YNNKEL come from the germline V gene (reference sequence). This CDR3 has 13 amino acids. Trimming took off 1 base at V and 7 bases at J, with 5 bases between the two ends. The CDR3 DNA follows: TGTGCCAGCAGCCAAGCGGGGAATTCACCCCTCCACTTT. This encodes CASSQAGNSPLHF.

The chain joins TRBV19 to TRBJ1-1; the D is unclear. CDR3 size: 13 residues. Trimming cost V 1 base and J 1 base, with 4 bases left between them. The germline V gene encodes CDR1 LNHDA and CDR2 SQIVND (reference sequence). The DNA for the CDR3 is TGTGCCAGTAGTATAGGACAGAACACTGAAGCTTTCTTT. Protein sequence: CASSIGQNTEAFF. The whole variable domain, remainder taken from reference TRBV19 and TRBJ1-1, is DGGITQSPKYLFRKEGQNVTLSCEQNLNHDAMYWYRQDPGQGLRLIYYSQIVNDFQKGDIAEGYSVSREKKESFPLTVTSAQKNPTAFYLCASSIGQNTEAFFGQGTRLTVV.

The chain couples TRBV25-1 to TRBJ2-5; D is possibly TRBD1 (5 bases). In germline, CDR1 is MGHDK, CDR2 SYGVNS. The CDR3 covers 16 residues. Trimming removed 6 bases from V and 2 bases from J, with 19 bases in between. Here the CDR3 DNA reads TGTGCCAGCAGCCCGATTGGGGCAGCTAGGCAAGAGACCCAGTACTTC. Translation gives CASSPIGAARQETQYF.

The rearrangement links TRBV30 to TRBJ2-6, with TRBD1 matching 8 bases. The CDR3 consists of 16 residues. The junction had 7 bases not matched to a gene; V was cut back by 2 bases and J by 4 bases. Germline CDR1 reads GTSNPN; CDR2 reads SVGIG (reference sequence). The CDR3: CAWSHHRGMGANVLTF. The CDR3 DNA sequence: TGTGCCTGGAGTCACCACAGGGGGATGGGGGCCAACGTCCTGACTTTC.

This clone was detected only a few times. The gene calls are TRBV30 and TRBJ1-1; D is unresolved. V lost 3 bases, J lost 0 bases, and 5 bases lay in between. Looked up from germline, CDR1 is GTSNPN and CDR2 is SVGIG (reference sequence). The CDR3 runs to 12 residues. CDR3 nucleotide sequence: TGTGCCTGGAGAACGGTGAACACTGAAGCTTTCTTT. It specifies CAWRTVNTEAFF.